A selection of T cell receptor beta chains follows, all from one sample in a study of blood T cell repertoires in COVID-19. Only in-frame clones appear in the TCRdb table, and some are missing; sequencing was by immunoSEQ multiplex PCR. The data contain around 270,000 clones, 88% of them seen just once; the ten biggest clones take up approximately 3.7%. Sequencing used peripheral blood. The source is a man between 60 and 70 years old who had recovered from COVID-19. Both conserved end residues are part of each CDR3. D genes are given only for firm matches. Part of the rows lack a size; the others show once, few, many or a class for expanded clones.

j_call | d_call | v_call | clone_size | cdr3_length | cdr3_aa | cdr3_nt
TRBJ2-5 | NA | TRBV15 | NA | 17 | CATSRESSGTRKETQYF | TGTGCCACCAGCAGAGAGTCCTCCGGGACAAGAAAAGAGACCCAGTACTTC
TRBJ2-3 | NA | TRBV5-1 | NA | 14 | CASSSGRGTDTQYF | TGCGCCAGCAGCTCGGGCAGGGGTACAGATACGCAGTATTTT
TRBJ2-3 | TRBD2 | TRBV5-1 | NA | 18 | CASSSGGLAGASTDTQYF | TGCGCCAGCAGCTCAGGAGGACTAGCGGGGGCTAGCACAGATACGCAGTATTTT
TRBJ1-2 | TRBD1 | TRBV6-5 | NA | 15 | CASREDREANYGYTF | TGTGCCAGCAGAGAGGACAGGGAAGCTAACTATGGCTACACCTTC
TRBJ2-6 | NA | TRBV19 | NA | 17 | CASSIRGARPGANVLTF | TGTGCCAGTAGTATTCGGGGGGCGCGCCCTGGGGCCAACGTCCTGACTTTC
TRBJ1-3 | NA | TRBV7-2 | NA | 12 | CASSLYGNTIYF | TGTGCCAGCAGCCTGTATGGAAACACCATATATTTT
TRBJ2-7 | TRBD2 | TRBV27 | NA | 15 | CASSLAGGQRYEQYF | TGTGCCAGCAGTCTAGCGGGGGGGCAAAGGTACGAGCAGTACTTC
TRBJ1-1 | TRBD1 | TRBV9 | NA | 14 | CASSSRGENTEAFF | TGTGCCAGCAGCTCCAGGGGGGAGAACACTGAAGCTTTCTTT
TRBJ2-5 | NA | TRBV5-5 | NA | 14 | CASSSGLFQETQYF | TGTGCCAGCAGCTCAGGGCTATTCCAAGAGACCCAGTACTTC
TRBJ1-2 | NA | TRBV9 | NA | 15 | CASSGGTGLDYGYTF | TGTGCCAGCAGCGGGGGAACAGGTCTGGATTATGGCTACACCTTC
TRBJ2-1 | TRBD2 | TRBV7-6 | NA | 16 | CASSLMGAGGSNEQFF | TGTGCCAGCAGCTTAATGGGAGCGGGGGGTTCCAATGAGCAGTTCTTC
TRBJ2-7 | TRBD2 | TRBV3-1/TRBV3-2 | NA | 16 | CASSAWLAGVSYEQYF | TGTGCCAGCAGCGCCTGGCTAGCGGGGGTGTCTTACGAGCAGTACTTC
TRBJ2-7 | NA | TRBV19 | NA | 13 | CASSMQASYEQYF | TGTGCCAGTAGTATGCAGGCCTCCTACGAGCAGTACTTC
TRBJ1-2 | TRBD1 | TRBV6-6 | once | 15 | CASRHLKTGGYGYTF | TGTGCCAGCAGGCACCTAAAGACAGGGGGCTATGGCTACACCTTC
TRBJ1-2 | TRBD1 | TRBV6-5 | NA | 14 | CASRSPGQGFGYTF | TGTGCCAGCAGATCTCCGGGACAGGGCTTCGGCTACACCTTC
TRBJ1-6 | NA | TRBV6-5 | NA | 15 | CASSYFGQANSPLHF | TGTGCCAGCAGTTACTTTGGCCAGGCTAACTCACCCCTCCACTTT
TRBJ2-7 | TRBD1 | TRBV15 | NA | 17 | CATSRVQGVSATYEQYF | TGTGCCACCAGCAGAGTGCAGGGGGTATCGGCTACCTACGAGCAGTACTTC
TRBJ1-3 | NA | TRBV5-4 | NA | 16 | CASSLKGQLSGNTIYF | TGTGCCAGCAGCTTGAAAGGACAGCTCTCTGGAAACACCATATATTTT
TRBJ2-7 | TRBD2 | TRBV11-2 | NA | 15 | CASSSSGVRTYEQYF | TGTGCCAGCAGTAGTAGCGGGGTACGAACCTACGAGCAGTACTTC
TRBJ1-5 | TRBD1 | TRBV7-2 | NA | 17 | CASSPRQGGSLNQPQHF | TGTGCCAGCAGCCCTCGACAGGGGGGAAGCCTCAATCAGCCCCAGCATTTT
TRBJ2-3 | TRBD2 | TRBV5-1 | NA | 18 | CASSFFSTSGGAPDTQYF | TGCGCCAGCAGCTTCTTCTCGACTAGCGGGGGGGCCCCGGATACGCAGTATTTT
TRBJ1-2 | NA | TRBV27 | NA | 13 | CASSFRQAYGYTF | TGTGCCAGCAGTTTTCGACAGGCCTATGGCTACACCTTC
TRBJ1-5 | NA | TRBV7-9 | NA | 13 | CASSLTNGGPQHF | TGTGCCAGCAGCTTGACAAACGGAGGGCCCCAGCATTTT
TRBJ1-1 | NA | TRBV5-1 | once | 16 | CASSADPGHMNTEAFF | TGCGCCAGCAGCGCTGACCCGGGACATATGAACACTGAAGCTTTCTTT
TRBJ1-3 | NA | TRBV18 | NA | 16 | CASSPDRALSGNTIYF | TGTGCCAGCTCACCGGACAGAGCCCTCTCTGGAAACACCATATATTTT
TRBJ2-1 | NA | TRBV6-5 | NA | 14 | CASSYVQAENEQFF | TGTGCCAGCAGTTATGTGCAAGCGGAGAATGAGCAGTTCTTC
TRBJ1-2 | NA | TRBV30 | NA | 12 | CAWSVHLYGYTF | TGTGCCTGGAGTGTACACCTCTATGGCTACACCTTC
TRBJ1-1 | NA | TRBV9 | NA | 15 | CASSVGTVANTEAFF | TGTGCCAGCAGCGTAGGCACGGTTGCTAACACTGAAGCTTTCTTT
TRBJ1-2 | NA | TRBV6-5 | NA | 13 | CASSYDFNYGYTF | TGTGCCAGCAGTTACGACTTTAACTATGGCTACACCTTC
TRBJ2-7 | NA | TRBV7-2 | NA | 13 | CASSSLVAGEQYF | TGTGCCAGCAGCTCTCTAGTGGCGGGGGAGCAGTACTTC
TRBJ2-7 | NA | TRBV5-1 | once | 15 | CASSRLTGTPYEQYF | TGCGCCAGCAGCCGTCTTACAGGGACACCCTACGAGCAGTACTTC
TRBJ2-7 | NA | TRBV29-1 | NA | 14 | CSAVSGAGAYEQYF | TGCAGCGCTGTGTCGGGGGCGGGGGCCTACGAGCAGTACTTC
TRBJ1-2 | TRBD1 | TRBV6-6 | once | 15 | CASRRQGDTNYGYTF | TGTGCCAGCAGAAGACAGGGGGACACTAACTATGGCTACACCTTC
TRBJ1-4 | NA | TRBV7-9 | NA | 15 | CASSLGGQINEKLFF | TGTGCCAGCAGCTTAGGCGGACAGATTAATGAAAAACTGTTTTTT
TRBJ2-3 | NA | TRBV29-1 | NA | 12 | CSADPRSDTQYF | TGCAGCGCGGATCCGCGGTCAGATACGCAGTATTTT
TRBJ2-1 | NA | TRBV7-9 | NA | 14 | CASTRGAGMDEQFF | TGTGCCAGCACCCGGGGGGCGGGAATGGATGAGCAGTTCTTC
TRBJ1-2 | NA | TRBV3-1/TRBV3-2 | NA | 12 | CASSPGGYGYTF | TGTGCCAGCAGCCCGGGTGGCTATGGCTACACCTTC
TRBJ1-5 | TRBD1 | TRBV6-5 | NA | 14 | CASSRQGAHQPQHF | TGTGCCAGCAGTCGACAGGGGGCGCATCAGCCCCAGCATTTT
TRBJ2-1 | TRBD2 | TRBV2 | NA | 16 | CASSPRLAGVMDEQFF | TGTGCCAGCAGTCCCAGACTAGCGGGGGTGATGGATGAGCAGTTCTTC
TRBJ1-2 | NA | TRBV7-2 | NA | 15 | CASSLGLPGVEGYTF | TGTGCCAGCAGCTTAGGCCTCCCGGGGGTAGAGGGCTACACCTTC
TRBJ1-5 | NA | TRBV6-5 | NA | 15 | CASSYGTGISGPQHF | TGTGCCAGCAGTTACGGGACGGGAATTAGCGGGCCCCAGCATTTT
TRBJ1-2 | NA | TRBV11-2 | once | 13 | CASSLGSRNGYTF | TGTGCCAGCAGCTTAGGTTCCCGTAATGGCTACACCTTC
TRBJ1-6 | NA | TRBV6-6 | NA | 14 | CASSYSDSNSPLHF | TGTGCCAGCAGTTACTCTGACAGCAATTCACCCCTCCACTTT
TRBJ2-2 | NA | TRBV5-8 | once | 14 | CASSLGHPTGELFF | TGTGCCAGCAGCTTGGGACACCCCACCGGGGAGCTGTTTTTT
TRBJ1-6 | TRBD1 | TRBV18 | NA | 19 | CASSPSIGDRATYNSPLHF | TGTGCCAGCTCACCCTCCATCGGGGACAGGGCTACCTATAATTCACCCCTCCACTTT
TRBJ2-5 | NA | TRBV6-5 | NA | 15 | CASSYSGLPGETQYF | TGTGCCAGCAGTTACTCGGGGCTCCCAGGGGAGACCCAGTACTTC
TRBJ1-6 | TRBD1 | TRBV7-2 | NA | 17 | CASSNRQGASYNSPLHF | TGTGCCAGCAGCAACCGACAGGGGGCTTCCTATAATTCACCCCTCCACTTT
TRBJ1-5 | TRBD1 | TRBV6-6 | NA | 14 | CASSGDRSNQPQHF | TGTGCCAGCAGCGGGGACAGGAGCAATCAGCCCCAGCATTTT
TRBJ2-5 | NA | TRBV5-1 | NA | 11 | CASSLLETQYF | TGCGCCAGCAGCTTGCTAGAGACCCAGTACTTC
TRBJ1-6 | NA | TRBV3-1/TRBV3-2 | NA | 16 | CASSRARGTYNSPLHF | TGTGCCAGCAGTCGGGCCAGGGGCACCTATAATTCACCCCTCCACTTT
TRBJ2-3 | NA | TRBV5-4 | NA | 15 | CASSLLTSGADTQYF | TGTGCCAGCAGCTTACTAACGTCAGGGGCAGATACGCAGTATTTT
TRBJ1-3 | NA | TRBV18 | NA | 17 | CASSPIPDIRPGNTIYF | TGTGCCAGCTCACCCATTCCGGACATCCGGCCTGGAAACACCATATATTTT